One and the same sample provided the 24 T cell receptor beta chains below, sequenced in a study of CD8 T cells in ankylosing spondylitis. Each CDR3 protein is one row after TCRdb ran MiXCR on the 5' RACE reads. This table holds 250,000 to 350,000 distinct CDR3 sequences, over 15% found once. Source material: blood, either unsorted or a sorted T cell fraction (not recorded which). These receptors came from a male donor with ankylosing spondylitis or in good health (not recorded which).

This clonotype occurred a few times. This chain links TRBV7-8 with TRBJ1-5, with TRBD1 matching over 8 bases. V lost 5 bases, J lost 1 base, and 7 bases stayed unmatched. Germline-derived CDR1 and CDR2 are SGHVS and FQNEAQ. The CDR3 is 16 amino acids. The CDR3 region is CASSPRQGTSNQPQHF. DNA for the CDR3: TGTGCCAGCAGCCCCAGACAGGGGACGAGCAATCAGCCCCAGCATTTT.

This chain joins TRBV27 and TRBJ2-3; D unresolved. This CDR3 region has 15 residues. Trimming took 4 bases from V and 2 from J, leaving 13 bases between them. Germline assignment: CDR1 MNHEY and CDR2 SMNVEV (reference sequence). CDR3 protein: CASSSKGLPTDTQYF. In DNA, the CDR3 is TGTGCCAGCAGTTCAAAAGGGCTCCCCACAGATACGCAGTATTTT.

V gene TRBV27 combines with J gene TRBJ2-2; 9 bases agree with TRBD2. Germline V CDR1 and CDR2: MNHEY, SMNVEV (reference sequence). Trimming removed 5 bases from V and 4 bases from J; junction bases left unmatched: 17. The CDR3 has 19 residues. The CDR3 region is CASSVTGTSWSGSTGELFF. The CDR3 DNA follows: TGTGCCAGCAGTGTCACCGGGACTAGCTGGAGCGGTAGCACCGGGGAGCTGTTTTTT.

A few counts support this clonotype. V gene TRBV7-3 combines with J gene TRBJ2-2; possible D gene TRBD2, 6 bases. V gave up 0 bases and J gave up 1 base, with 12 bases separating them. CDR3 size: 17 residues. CDR1 and CDR2 (germline): SGHTA, FQGTGA. The CDR3 DNA is TGTGCCAGCAGCTTAACGATGGCGGGACGGAACACCGGGGAGCTGTTTTTT. This codes for CASSLTMAGRNTGELFF.

This clonotype was seen at least ten times. CDR3 sequence reads: CSARDRPAVYEQFF. DNA for the CDR3: TGCAGTGCTAGAGATCGGCCGGCAGTCTATGAGCAGTTCTTC. The chain uses TRBV20-1 and TRBJ2-1; D remains ambiguous. Germline V gene lookup returns CDR1 DFQATT and CDR2 SNEGSKA (reference sequence). The CDR3 has 14 amino acids. V was pared by 0 bases and J by 8 bases, with 14 bases between.

V gene TRBV5-1 combines with J gene TRBJ2-5, with 11 nucleotides matching TRBD2. Germline CDR1 is SGHRS and CDR2 is YFSETQ. V shed 8 bases and J 0 bases; nucleotides not matched to a gene: 6. The CDR3 spans 15 residues. CDR3 sequence: CASTSGGAYQETQYF. The CDR3 nucleotides read TGCGCCAGTACTAGCGGGGGAGCGTACCAAGAGACCCAGTACTTC.

This chain joins TRBV7-2 and TRBJ2-3, with 8 bases aligning to TRBD2. Germline V gene sequence: CDR1 SGHTA, CDR2 FQGNSA. Trimming at V came to 1 base and at J to 2 bases, leaving 5 bases not matched to a gene. The CDR3 spans 16 residues. The CDR3 DNA sequence: TGTGCCAGCAGCTTAGAAAGCGGGGGAAACACAGATACGCAGTATTTT. This translates into CASSLESGGNTDTQYF.

This CDR3 is CASSSDGGREAFF. CDR3 coding DNA: TGTGCCAGCAGCTCCGATGGAGGGCGTGAAGCTTTCTTT. The rearrangement joins TRBV11-2 to TRBJ1-1; D is unresolved. Germline CDR1 is SGHAT and CDR2 is FQNNGV. V was cut by 4 bases and J by 7 bases, with 13 bases left in between. CDR3 length: 13 residues.

The chain couples TRBV3-1 to TRBJ2-2; 11 nucleotides line up with TRBD1. After removal of 4 bases from V and 5 bases from J, the junction contained 3 bases not matched to a gene. The germline gives CDR1 LGHDT, CDR2 YNNKEL (reference sequence). The CDR3 runs 15 residues. The CDR3 nucleotides read TGTGCCAGCAGCCCTGGACAGGGGGCGACCGGGGAGCTGTTTTTT. It encodes CASSPGQGATGELFF.

The DNA for the CDR3 is TGTGCCAGTAGTATCGACAGGCGTGAAAAACTGTTTTTT. Translated, it gives CASSIDRREKLFF. The rearrangement joins TRBV19 to TRBJ1-4, with D possibly matching TRBD1 (6 bases). The CDR3 is made up of 13 amino acids. V was clipped by 3 bases and J by 7 bases, with 9 bases between them. CDR1 and CDR2 from the germline V gene are LNHDA and SQIVND (reference sequence).

There are many counts of this clonotype. This chain links TRBV6-2 or TRBV6-3 with TRBJ1-4; possibly TRBD1 for D (6 bases). Germline values: CDR1 MNHEY, CDR2 SVGEGT. The CDR3 extends over 18 amino acids. Trimming left V 0 bases short and J 0 bases short, with 14 bases between. Here the CDR3 reads CASSYSWTDRATNEKLFF. The CDR3 DNA is TGTGCCAGCAGTTACTCCTGGACAGACCGTGCAACTAATGAAAAACTGTTTTTT.

CDR3 in DNA: TGTGCCAGCAGCCAGGCTAGCGGTTTCACAGATACGCAGTATTTT. Its protein is CASSQASGFTDTQYF. The chain is built from TRBV3-1 and TRBJ2-3, with 7 bases fitting TRBD2. V gave up 3 bases and J gave up 2 bases; unmatched junction bases: 5. The CDR3 sequence is 15 residues long. Germline-derived CDR1 and CDR2 are LGHDT and YNNKEL (reference sequence).

Ten or more counts support this clonotype. J is TRBJ1-5 and V is TRBV29-1; 10 nucleotides line up with TRBD1. Losses at the gene ends were 5 bases for V and 4 bases for J; bases not matched to a gene: 5. In germline, CDR1 is SQVTM, CDR2 ANQGSEA. The CDR3 is 14 amino acids. CDR3 DNA sequence: TGCAGCGTTTCAGGACAGGGGGGGAATCAGCCCCAGCATTTT. The encoded protein is CSVSGQGGNQPQHF.

The chain employs TRBV4-2 and TRBJ2-1; TRBD2 matches at 15 bases. The CDR3 is 16 amino acids. V lost 0 bases to trimming and J lost 9 bases; unmatched junction nucleotides: 3. The germline CDR1 and CDR2 sequences are LGHNA and YNFKEQ. The chain's CDR3 is CASSQDRGLAGGEQFF. The CDR3 DNA reads TGTGCCAGCAGCCAAGACCGGGGACTAGCGGGAGGTGAGCAGTTCTTC.

The gene calls are TRBV5-1 and TRBJ2-3, with TRBD2 identical over 9 bases. J gave up 6 bases and V 4 bases, and 12 bases lay outside the gene matches. The CDR3 is 16 amino acids. In germline, CDR1 is SGHRS, CDR2 YFSETQ. The CDR3 reads CASSDAGLAAWDTQYF. The CDR3 DNA follows: TGCGCCAGCAGCGACGCGGGACTAGCTGCCTGGGATACGCAGTATTTT.

This clonotype occurred a few times. The rearrangement joins TRBV9 to TRBJ1-2; D unclear. Trimming took off 3 bases at V and 8 bases at J, with 14 bases between the two ends. The germline gives CDR1 SGDLS, CDR2 YYNGEE. The CDR3 has 13 residues. CDR3 DNA sequence: TGTGCCAGCAGCGGTAGCTACATTGGAGGCTACACCTTC. This encodes CASSGSYIGGYTF. Complete variable domain (other parts from reference TRBV9 and TRBJ1-2): DSGVTQTPKHLITATGQRVTLRCSPRSGDLSVYWYQQSLDQGLQFLIQYYNGEERAKGNILERFSAQQFPDLHSELNLSSLELGDSALYFCASSGSYIGGYTFGSGTRLTVV.

The chain is built from TRBV7-3 and TRBJ2-2; D remains ambiguous. CDR1 and CDR2 from the germline V gene are SGHTA and FQGTGA. This CDR3 region has 13 residues. V shed 4 bases and J shed 6 bases, with 9 bases lying between them. The CDR3 reads CASSSVVAGELFF. CDR3 bases: TGTGCCAGCAGCTCCGTCGTAGCCGGGGAGCTGTTTTTT.

The chain carries TRBV6-1 and TRBJ2-1; 7 bases are shared with TRBD2. CDR3 length: 16 amino acids. The V segment lost 7 bases and the J segment 4 bases; nucleotides outside the gene matches: 13. Germline-derived CDR1 and CDR2 are MNHNS and SASEGT. The CDR3: CASKGSSGLSYNEQFF. The DNA for the CDR3 is TGTGCCAGCAAAGGCAGTAGCGGGCTTTCTTACAATGAGCAGTTCTTC.

Comment on this clonotype: The junction shows a germline mismatch at one end, possibly a read error. The V call is TRBV14, the J call TRBJ2-1, with 8 nucleotides matching TRBD1. Germline V lookup: CDR1 SGHDN, CDR2 FVKESK. There are 16 residues in the CDR3. CDR3 amino acids: CASSFRDRGRINGQFF. In DNA, the CDR3 is TGTGCCAGCAGCTTCCGAGACAGGGGACGAATCAATGGGCAGTTCTTC.

This clonotype was observed a few times. This chain uses TRBV27 with TRBJ1-6; TRBD1 is a possible D gene (5 bases). This CDR3 region has 13 residues. Germline loops: CDR1 MNHEY, CDR2 SMNVEV (reference sequence). Trimming removed 3 bases at V and 9 bases at J, with 9 bases between. For the CDR3, the DNA is TGTGCCAGCAGTTTTTCAGGGTCTTCACCCCTCCACTTT. Its translation is CASSFSGSSPLHF.

This clonotype has just a few counts. The V gene is TRBV5-1, the J gene TRBJ2-5; D remains unclear. Trimming removed 1 base from V and 1 base from J, with 11 bases in between. Germline CDR1 reads SGHRS; CDR2 reads YFSETQ. CDR3 length: 15 residues. The CDR3, as DNA: TGCGCCAGCAGCTTGAACGATCCTCGCCAAGAGACCCAGTACTTC. This encodes CASSLNDPRQETQYF.

This clonotype was seen more than once but under ten times. For the CDR3, the DNA is TGTGCCAGTAGTTCCGGCGCGGGTGAGCAGTTCTTC. Protein sequence: CASSSGAGEQFF. The chain links TRBV19 to TRBJ2-1; tentatively, D is TRBD2 (5 bases). This CDR3 has 12 amino acids. Germline CDR1 reads LNHDA; CDR2 reads SQIVND (reference sequence). With 5 bases removed from V and 9 bases from J, the gap between germline ends came to 11 bases.

This clonotype occurred a few times. This chain uses TRBV5-1 with TRBJ2-1; D may be TRBD1 or TRBD2 (5 bases each). The CDR3 is 15 residues long. The germline CDR1 and CDR2 sequences are SGHRS and YFSETQ. The V end lost 3 bases, the J end lost 4 bases, and 14 bases lay between the germline ends. This chain's CDR3 is CASSSAPGLYNEQFF. CDR3 coding DNA: TGCGCCAGCAGCTCAGCCCCGGGGCTATACAATGAGCAGTTCTTC. Together with reference TRBV5-1 and TRBJ2-1, the CDR3 gives the full variable domain: KAGVTQTPRYLIKTRGQQVTLSCSPISGHRSVSWYQQTPGQGLQFLFEYFSETQRNKGNFPGRFSGRQFSNSRSEMNVSTLELGDSALYLCASSSAPGLYNEQFFGPGTRLTVL.

The chain joins TRBV28 to TRBJ2-1, with TRBD2 as a possible D gene (6 bases). Looked up from germline, CDR1 is MDHEN and CDR2 is SYDVKM. The CDR3 is made up of 15 amino acids. The V and J ends lost 6 bases and 2 bases respectively, with 14 bases between them. In DNA form, the CDR3 reads TGTGCCAGCAGATCAACTAGCTACGCCTACAATGAGCAGTTCTTC. It specifies CASRSTSYAYNEQFF.